This record looks at one T cell receptor beta chain sequence and its context. In its sample, this clonotype was seen a few times. The antigen it recognizes is unknown. Per-base qualities were not stored, and no clone one base away is much larger. According to the germline V gene (reference sequence), CDR1 reads DFQATT and CDR2 reads SNEGSKA. The V end loses 3 bases and the J end loses 2 bases, and a stretch of 14 bases separates them. The CDR3, from cysteine to phenylalanine, totals 14 residues. The read is trimmed to its CDR3 DNA, 42 bases read in frame from base 1. These data come from a study of response to subunit inactivated influenza vaccine (dated by TCRdb to 2017 to 2018). Background for the entire study: The study used deep quantitative T cell receptor repertoire profiling to track responses to a trivalent subunit inactivated influenza vaccine. Broad study findings and their caveats: According to the authors, only a limited number of new T cells may be recruited by each seasonal influenza vaccination.

The method behind the library was RT-PCR. TCRdb shows the sequencer as Illumina HiSeq 2500. The raw public data were reprocessed by TCRdb itself: fastp quality trimming at Q25, MiXCR clonotype calling, in-frame beta chains only. Records with the same CDR3 protein are collapsed into one entry carrying the most frequent genes and DNA. The sample table holds around 530,000 distinct CDR3 sequences, of which about 11% were seen once. Of the sample, roughly a tenth falls within the top ten clones. This sequence was found in a man in his fifties or sixties who received an inactivated influenza vaccine. Donor details come from another sample of the same person, matched by shared clones. The sequencing here drew on PBMCs from blood, taken on the day of vaccination. In this chain, TRBV20-1 is recombined with TRBJ2-7, with TRBD2 as a weak D call on 5 bases. The nucleotides read TGCAGTGCTAGGAGGGCCCCCCGCCCCTACGAGCAGTACTTC. Translated, this gives CSARRAPRPYEQYF.